One and the same sample provided the 31 T cell receptor beta chains below, sequenced in a study of post-analysis software for immune sequencing data. Every TCR beta cDNA library bore unique molecular identifiers. TCRdb independently ran MiXCR on the PCR reads; one entry per CDR3 protein. In the table there are 820,000 or so distinct CDR3 sequences, roughly half of which are singletons. Study results and caveats: Controls had lower frequencies than patients of 4 or 5 TRBV segments, which included TRBV5-6, TRBV5-1 and TRBV20-1.

No antigens are known for them. The material sequenced was blood. The receptors stem from a girl between 10 and 17 years old with multiple sclerosis.

This clonotype has more than one count but fewer than ten. The chain recombines TRBV12-3 or TRBV12-4 with TRBJ2-4; D may be TRBD1 or TRBD2 (5 bases each). The CDR3 is made up of 16 amino acids. V lost 7 bases and J lost 2, with 18 bases in between. CDR3 residues: CASIGSHWGSKNIQYF. The CDR3 DNA sequence: TGTGCCAGCATCGGGTCCCACTGGGGGTCCAAAAACATTCAGTACTTC.

In this sample, this clonotype turned up once. At one end, the junction sequence differs from germline, possibly due to a read error. The chain joins TRBV6-2 or TRBV6-3 to TRBJ2-6; D may be TRBD2 (5 bases). Germline CDR1 reads MNHEY; CDR2 reads SVGEGT. The CDR3 sequence is 21 residues long. CDR3 DNA: TGTGCCAACAGTTACTCGTCACGTCCGGGATCATTCCCCTCTGGGGCCAACGTCCTGACTTTC. Its protein is CANSYSSRPGSFPSGANVLTF.

The rearrangement joins TRBV5-1 to TRBJ1-6; no definite D call. The CDR3 spans 15 residues. CDR1 and CDR2 (germline): SGHRS, YFSETQ. The ends were cut back, 1 base at V and 6 bases at J, with 11 bases in the middle. This CDR3 reads CASSLKGGINSPLHF. CDR3 bases: TGCGCCAGCAGCTTGAAGGGAGGGATTAATTCACCCCTCCACTTT.

This clonotype was found once. The chain carries TRBV6-5 and TRBJ1-2, with D tentatively TRBD1 (6 bases). The CDR3 covers 13 residues. The V gene's germline CDR1 is MNHEY and CDR2 SVGAGI. Trimming took 6 bases from V and 4 from J, leaving 12 bases between them. CDR3 sequence: CASRPQGFYGYTF. The CDR3 DNA is TGTGCCAGCAGACCACAGGGTTTCTATGGCTACACCTTC.

This clonotype was recorded a few times. The chain uses TRBV12-3 or TRBV12-4 and TRBJ2-1, with 7 bases that match TRBD2. Trimming cost V 6 bases and J 7 bases; bases outside gene matches: 6. CDR3 length: 13 residues. In DNA, the CDR3 is TGTGCCAGCAGCTGGCCGGGGGGTAATGAGCAGTTCTTC. Translating gives CASSWPGGNEQFF.

This sequence joins TRBV7-2 and TRBJ2-4; 12 nucleotides match TRBD2. The assigned J gene may be wrong: the sequence end matches TRBJ2-7 better. CDR1 and CDR2 (germline): SGHTA, FQGNSA. This CDR3 contains 16 residues. CDR3 nucleotides: TGTGCCAGCAGCTTAGCTCGTCTAGCGGGAGGGTACGAGCAGTACTTC. Encoded protein: CASSLARLAGGYEQYF.

This clonotype was observed a few times. The rearrangement links TRBV29-1 to TRBJ2-7, with D unresolved. V shed 6 bases and J shed 3 bases, with 15 bases lying between them. Germline V gene sequence: CDR1 SQVTM, CDR2 ANQGSEA. The length of the CDR3 is 13 residues. The CDR3 spells CSVWGSKGYEQYF. In DNA, the CDR3 is TGCAGCGTATGGGGTTCTAAGGGCTACGAGCAGTACTTC.

This clonotype has a handful of counts. CDR3 bases: TGCAGCGTTGTGTGGGGGGCGAGCTCCTACAATGAGCAGTTCTTC. It is translated as CSVVWGASSYNEQFF. The chain employs TRBV29-1 and TRBJ2-1, with D perhaps matching TRBD1 or TRBD2 (6 bases each). This CDR3 has 15 residues. Germline V lookup: CDR1 SQVTM, CDR2 ANQGSEA. V was shortened by 4 bases and J by 0 bases, with 13 bases between the two germline ends.

The chain links TRBV6-6 to TRBJ2-1; D ambiguous. The CDR3 covers 11 residues. Trimming pared 5 bases from V and 9 bases from J, leaving 8 bases between. From germline, CDR1 is MNHNY and CDR2 SVGAGI (reference sequence). CDR3 sequence: CASSLDPEQFF. CDR3 coding DNA: TGTGCCAGCAGTCTAGATCCTGAGCAGTTCTTC.

The V call is TRBV29-1, the J call TRBJ2-5; 9 bases are shared with TRBD1. V lost 5 bases, J lost 2 bases, and 3 bases stayed unmatched. Germline CDR1 is SQVTM and CDR2 is ANQGSEA. The CDR3 is 13 amino acids. CDR3 DNA: TGCAGCGTTCCGGGACAGGGACAAGAGACCCAGTACTTC. Amino acid sequence: CSVPGQGQETQYF.

J is TRBJ2-7 and V is TRBV4-1; D might be TRBD1 (5 bases). The V gene lost 1 base and the J gene lost 4 bases, with 14 bases spanning the gap. This CDR3 is 15 amino acids long. CDR1 and CDR2 (germline): MGHRA, YSYEKL. The CDR3 coding sequence is TGCGCCAGCAGCCAAGTTCTCAGGGCAGAGTACGAGCAGTACTTC. Its protein is CASSQVLRAEYEQYF.

The V and J genes are TRBV20-1 and TRBJ1-5, with no clear D. The germline V gene encodes CDR1 DFQATT and CDR2 SNEGSKA (reference sequence). The CDR3 runs to 15 residues. Trimming cost V 0 bases and J 7 bases, with 16 bases left between them. The CDR3 reads CSARDRVGSWQPQHF. As DNA, the CDR3 is TGCAGTGCTAGAGATCGCGTGGGCTCTTGGCAGCCCCAGCATTTT.

Remarks on this clonotype: The junction shows a germline mismatch at one end, possibly a read error. This chain joins TRBV12-3 or TRBV12-4 and TRBJ2-4; 9 bases align to TRBD1. The J call could be wrong; TRBJ2-5 is a better fit for the DNA end. The CDR3 extends over 16 amino acids. This CDR3 is CVSSKDRGSYRETQYF. In DNA, the CDR3 is TGTGTCAGCAGCAAGGACAGGGGCTCATACCGGGAGACCCAGTACTTC.

This rearrangement joins TRBV20-1 to TRBJ2-1; the D gene is possibly TRBD1 (5 bases). Trimming left V 4 bases short and J 12 bases short, with 10 bases between. Germline V gene sequence: CDR1 DFQATT, CDR2 SNEGSKA (reference sequence). This CDR3 contains 10 residues. The CDR3 here is CSATQGGQFF. The CDR3 DNA follows: TGCAGTGCTACTCAGGGCGGGCAGTTCTTC.

This clonotype was counted only a few times. This sequence joins TRBV3-1 and TRBJ2-5; D is perhaps TRBD2 (6 bases). The germline V gene has CDR1 LGHDT and CDR2 YNNKEL (reference sequence). This CDR3 is built from 15 residues. V was pared by 0 bases and J by 6 bases, with 14 bases between. DNA of the CDR3: TGTGCCAGCAGCCAAGATCGCTGGGGGGTTCAGACCCAGTACTTC. Translating it yields CASSQDRWGVQTQYF.

The J gene is TRBJ2-1, the V gene TRBV18; no clear D gene. From germline, CDR1 is KGHSH and CDR2 LQKENI. The CDR3 length is 14 residues. Trimming removed 3 bases at V and 15 bases at J, with 21 bases between. The CDR3 loop reads CASSPPGQARWGFF. CDR3 in DNA: TGTGCCAGCTCACCGCCCGGGCAGGCTCGATGGGGGTTCTTC.

This clonotype was observed a few times. The DNA for the CDR3 is TGTGCCAGCAGCTTGCTTACCAGCGCACCCTCCTACGAGCAGTACTTC. This sequence encodes CASSLLTSAPSYEQYF. V gene TRBV5-5 combines with J gene TRBJ2-7; the D is unclear. Trimming shortened V by 1 base and J by 0 bases, and 14 bases separated the two germline ends. Germline loops: CDR1 SGHKS, CDR2 YYEKEE (reference sequence). The CDR3 extends over 16 amino acids.

This chain joins TRBV20-1 and TRBJ2-7, with 10 bases lining up with TRBD1. Germline V lookup: CDR1 DFQATT, CDR2 SNEGSKA (reference sequence). The V gene end was trimmed by 0 bases and the J gene end by 3 bases; junction bases not matched to a gene: 2. The CDR3 is 14 residues long. In nucleotides, the CDR3 is TGCAGTGCTAGAGACGGGACAGGGGACTACGAGCAGTACTTC. Its protein is CSARDGTGDYEQYF.

V gene TRBV7-2 combines with J gene TRBJ1-5, with D possibly matching TRBD1 (5 bases). The CDR3 runs 15 residues. Germline V gene lookup returns CDR1 SGHTA and CDR2 FQGNSA. V dropped 4 bases and J dropped 1 base, with 11 bases sitting between them. The CDR3, as DNA: TGTGCCAGCAGCTCTCAGGGATCCAGCAATCAGCCCCAGCATTTT. It yields the protein CASSSQGSSNQPQHF.

The chain links TRBV7-9 to TRBJ2-3; 11 positions match TRBD2. With V trimmed by 5 bases and J by 2 bases, 9 bases remained unmatched. The CDR3 has 17 amino acids. CDR1 is SEHNR, CDR2 FQNEAQ, per germline (reference sequence). CDR3 residues: CASSIPGLADLTDTQYF. CDR3 sequence (DNA): TGTGCCAGCAGCATTCCGGGACTAGCGGACCTCACAGATACGCAGTATTTT.

The rearrangement links TRBV6-5 to TRBJ2-4; D might be TRBD1 or TRBD2, each matching 6 bases. Judging by the DNA end, TRBJ2-5 fits better; the J call may be wrong. Germline V gene sequence: CDR1 MNHEY, CDR2 SVGAGI. This CDR3 is built from 13 residues. Here the CDR3 reads CASTQGGIETQYF. The DNA of the CDR3 is TGTGCCAGCACCCAAGGGGGGATAGAGACCCAGTACTTC.

The rearrangement links TRBV29-1 to TRBJ2-3; 9 nucleotides match TRBD2. In germline, CDR1 is SQVTM, CDR2 ANQGSEA. The length of the CDR3 is 14 residues. Unmatched junction bases numbered 5, after V lost 6 bases and J lost 1 base. The CDR3 sequence is CSVEQRGGTDTQYF. In DNA form, the CDR3 reads TGCAGCGTCGAGCAGCGGGGGGGCACAGATACGCAGTATTTT.

This clonotype was recorded once. V is TRBV7-2 and J is TRBJ2-4, with D tentatively TRBD2 (6 bases). This CDR3 region has 14 residues. Germline-derived CDR1 and CDR2 are SGHTA and FQGNSA. The V end was cut by 0 bases, the J end by 7 bases, with 10 bases between. Here the CDR3 DNA reads TGTGCCAGCAGCTTAGCCCGGGAGCGGAACATTCAGTACTTC. The encoded protein is CASSLARERNIQYF.

The chain uses TRBV28 and TRBJ2-7; D is uncertain. CDR1 is MDHEN and CDR2 is SYDVKM in the germline V gene. V was pared by 3 bases and J by 0 bases, with 9 bases between. This CDR3 comprises 14 residues. The CDR3 spells CASSFVGPSYEQYF. CDR3 bases: TGTGCCAGCAGTTTTGTGGGCCCCTCCTACGAGCAGTACTTC.

This clonotype was found once. The rearrangement links TRBV5-6 to TRBJ2-1, with D possibly TRBD1 on 6 matching bases. The CDR3 loop spans 15 amino acids. The V end was cut by 1 base, the J end by 5 bases, with 13 bases between. The V gene's germline CDR1 is SGHDT and CDR2 YYEEEE. The CDR3 region is CASSLRQGLNNEQFF. The CDR3 nucleotides are TGTGCCAGCAGCTTGAGGCAGGGGTTGAACAATGAGCAGTTCTTC. The whole variable domain, filled in from reference TRBV5-6 and TRBJ2-1, reads DAGVTQSPTHLIKTRGQQVTLRCSPKSGHDTVSWYQQALGQGPQFIFQYYEEEERQRGNFPDRFSGHQFPNYSSELNVNALLLGDSALYLCASSLRQGLNNEQFFGPGTRLTVL.

V usage is TRBV29-1 and J usage is TRBJ2-5; TRBD2 aligns across 10 bases. V dropped 1 base and J dropped 4; count of bases not matched to a gene: 6. The length of the CDR3 is 15 residues. CDR1 and CDR2 (germline): SQVTM, ANQGSEA. In nucleotides, the CDR3 is TGCAGCGTTGAAGGGGCTAGCGGGAGTAGAGAGACCCAGTACTTC. Its translation: CSVEGASGSRETQYF.

The sample holds a few counts of this clonotype. The rearrangement links TRBV15 to TRBJ2-1, with TRBD1 identical over 12 bases. With 2 bases clipped from V and 7 bases from J, the junction kept 6 bases outside the gene matches. The germline V gene has CDR1 LNHNV and CDR2 YYDKDF (reference sequence). CDR3 length: 16 residues. The CDR3 DNA reads TGTGCCACCAGCAGATACCGGGACAGGGGGCGTAATGAGCAGTTCTTC. Its translation is CATSRYRDRGRNEQFF.

The chain employs TRBV12-3 or TRBV12-4 and TRBJ2-1; 11 nucleotides match TRBD1. This CDR3 has 16 residues. After removal of 3 bases from V and 5 bases from J, the junction contained 6 bases not matched to a gene. The CDR3 DNA is TGTGCCAGCAGTTTTCGTGGACAGGGGGCCCACAATGAGCAGTTCTTC. Encoded protein: CASSFRGQGAHNEQFF.

The V call is TRBV6-1, the J call TRBJ2-7, with D perhaps given as TRBD1 or TRBD2 (5 bases each). From germline, CDR1 is MNHNS and CDR2 SASEGT. This CDR3 contains 13 residues. V was clipped by 5 bases and J by 5 bases, with 13 bases between them. In DNA form, the CDR3 reads TGTGCCAGCAGTAGGGACGGGCGCCACGAGCAGTACTTC. It is translated as CASSRDGRHEQYF.

The chain links TRBV18 to TRBJ2-1, with TRBD1 as a possible D gene (5 bases). Germline CDR1 reads KGHSH; CDR2 reads LQKENI. CDR3 size: 14 residues. Trimming cost V 2 bases and J 9 bases, with 14 bases left between them. The CDR3 protein is CASSPAGILSEQFF. The CDR3 DNA is TGTGCCAGCTCACCAGCAGGGATACTTAGTGAGCAGTTCTTC.

The J gene is TRBJ2-6, the V gene TRBV7-8, with 7 bases identical to TRBD1. Trimming at V came to 5 bases and at J to 0 bases, leaving 7 bases not matched to a gene. The CDR3 sequence is 17 residues long. CDR1 and CDR2 (germline): SGHVS, FQNEAQ. In DNA form, the CDR3 reads TGTGCCAGCAGCCCTTGGACAGGACGCTCTGGGGCCAACGTCCTGACTTTC. This translates into CASSPWTGRSGANVLTF.